The clone carrying this T cell receptor beta chain was observed a few times. Its specificity is not known. 5'RACE template switching generated TCR cDNA, adding a universal primer site and UMIs. Each CDR3 protein gets one entry after TCRdb re-called the 5' RACE reads with MiXCR. This sample has 500,000 to 650,000 distinct CDR3 sequences, with around 12% found just once. The data stem from a study of T cells after yellow fever vaccination. Study in general: Preparation of fractions with low cell numbers was performed using SMART-Seq v4 Ultra Low Input.

Whole-study findings and limits: Although the secondary response was weaker, it peaked faster, at day 5 versus 15. Repertoires obtained by FACS sorting could include abundant clonotypes that entered as contaminants from the bulk population.

Trimming cost V 1 base and J 4 bases, with 13 bases left between them. CDR1 LGHNA and CDR2 YSLEER come from the germline V gene. The CDR3 extends over 15 amino acids. The sequencing used PBMCs, collected on the day of the yellow fever booster vaccination. The gene calls are TRBV4-3 and TRBJ2-5; possible D gene TRBD2, 6 bases. This clonotype was obtained from a young man who received the YFV17D yellow fever vaccine. The CDR3 reads CASSQVDSGTETQYF. The DNA of the CDR3 is TGCGCCAGCAGCCAAGTTGATAGCGGAACAGAGACCCAGTACTTC.